Ten or more counts support the clone carrying this TCR beta chain. Its antigen is currently unknown. The data were obtained in a study of T cells in Graves' hyperthyroidism and ophthalmopathy. Study observations and caveats: Ophthalmopathy stood apart from stable hyperthyroidism in a 13 V-J model. Most thyroid-expanded clonotypes above 0.001 were also found in blood.

Orbital computed tomography, thyroid ultrasound, serum thyroxine and TRAb, and clinical symptoms together informed the diagnoses. It was RNA transcripts that yielded the amplified TCR beta CDR3 regions. HTBI primers were employed in a first-round RT-PCR of the TCR CDR3. TCRdb passed the multiplex PCR reads through MiXCR, listing each CDR3 protein once. Of about 380,000 distinct CDR3 sequences detected, about a fifth appear once; the ten largest clones hold 35% to 45%. The receptor comes from a man aged 18-30 years with Graves' ophthalmopathy. Sequenced: blood.

CDR3 in DNA: TGCGCCAGCAGCCTGGCCCCCCCAGGGCAGAACACTGAAGCTTTCTTT. Its protein is CASSLAPPGQNTEAFF. The chain combines TRBV5-1 with TRBJ1-1; possible D gene TRBD1, 5 bases. CDR1 is SGHRS, CDR2 YFSETQ, per germline. V was cut by 4 bases and J by 1 base, with 17 bases left in between. CDR3 length equals 16 residues.